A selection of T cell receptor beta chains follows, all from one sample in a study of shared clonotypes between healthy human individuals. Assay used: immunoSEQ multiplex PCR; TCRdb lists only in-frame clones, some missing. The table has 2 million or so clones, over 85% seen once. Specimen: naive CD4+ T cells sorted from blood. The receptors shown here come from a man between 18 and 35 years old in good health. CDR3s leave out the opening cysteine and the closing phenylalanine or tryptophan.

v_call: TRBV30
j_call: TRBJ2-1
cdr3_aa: AWSPGQGVWDEQF

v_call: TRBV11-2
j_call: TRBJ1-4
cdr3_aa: ASSLDGVLEGKLF

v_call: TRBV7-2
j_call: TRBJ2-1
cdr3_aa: ASSLPPGVQKF

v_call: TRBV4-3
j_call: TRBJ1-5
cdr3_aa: ASSQEAGDQPQH

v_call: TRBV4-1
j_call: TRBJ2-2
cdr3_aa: ASSQAGTTTGELF

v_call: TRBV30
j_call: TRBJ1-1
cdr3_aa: AWSGQTNTEAF

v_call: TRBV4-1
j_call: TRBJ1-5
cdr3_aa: ASSQESQGTGGVIEH

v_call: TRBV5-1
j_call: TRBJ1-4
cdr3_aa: ASSRDREEKLF

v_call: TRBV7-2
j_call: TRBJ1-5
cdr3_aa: ASSLGTGSQPQH

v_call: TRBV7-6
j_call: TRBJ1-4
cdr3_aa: ASSFLPTNEKLF

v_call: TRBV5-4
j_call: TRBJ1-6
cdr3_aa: ASSQDSHNSPLH

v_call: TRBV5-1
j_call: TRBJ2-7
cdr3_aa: ASSSGTGGSYEQY

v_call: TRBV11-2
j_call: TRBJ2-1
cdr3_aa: ASSYTLNPEQF

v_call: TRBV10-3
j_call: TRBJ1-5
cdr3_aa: AITAGANQPQH

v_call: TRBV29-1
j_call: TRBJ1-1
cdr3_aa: SVERLTENTEAF

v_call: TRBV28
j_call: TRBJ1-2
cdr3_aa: ASSLARGDGYT

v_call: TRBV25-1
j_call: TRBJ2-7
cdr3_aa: ASRGPKTYEQY

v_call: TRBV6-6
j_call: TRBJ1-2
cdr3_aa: ASSLKYGQNYGYT

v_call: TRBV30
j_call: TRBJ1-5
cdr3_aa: AWSSWTENQPQH

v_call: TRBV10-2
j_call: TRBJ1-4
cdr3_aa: ASSESGQGNEKLF